This TCR beta chain was captured by sequencing in a study of blood T cell repertoires in COVID-19 (dated by TCRdb to the early 2020s). For the study in its entirety: Samples from collaborators originated in the United States, Italy and Spain and spanned both the acute and convalescent phases of COVID-19. Sample metadata almost always included a de-identified subject ID, COVID-19 status, age in years and sex. The prospective study material was composed of cDNA or gDNA derived from T cells, B-cell-depleted T cells, or PBMCs. The repertoires were made available in a free public database intended to serve as a resource for research on the immune response to SARS-CoV-2. HLA class I and class II types, where available, came from metadata supplied by the sample provider rather than from assay-based typing. Samples were obtained from the ongoing ImmuneRACE study (first 160 participants) and from some 1,200 subjects provided by 6 global collaborators. The dataset comprised deeply sampled blood TCRbeta repertoires from subjects exposed to, actively infected with, or recovered from COVID-19. Broad study findings and their caveats: How much clinical and demographic metadata was included differed by source and by participant, and the metadata was provided uncurated.

TCRbeta CDR3 regions were amplified from genomic DNA using the immunoSEQ Assay, a bias-controlled multiplex PCR. As for the authors' bioinformatics: Nucleated cell counts per sample were estimated from amplification of reference gene primers within the assay. To quantify the absolute abundance of each unique TCRbeta CDR3 rearrangement, sequence reads were collapsed and filtered. For each sample, productive Simpson clonality was calculated as the square root of Simpson's diversity index across productive rearrangements. The table was pulled from immuneACCESS by TCRdb, which kept in-frame rearrangements only. Such tables lose some clones; where checked, under half of the loss comes from unresolved V genes, and the rest has no known cause. V, J and clone size were drawn from that table, and D and trimming were deduced from the DNA. The sample records 80,000 to 100,000 clones, around three quarters of which are singletons. The ten largest clones capture approximately 10% of the sample.

Collaborating institutions collected whole blood in K2EDTA tubes following their own protocols. For TCRbeta analysis, collaborator samples were shipped as frozen whole blood, as isolated PBMCs, or as DNA extracted from either sample type. The junction shows trimming of 4 bases on V and 5 bases on J, plus 12 bases between the germline ends. Including cysteine and phenylalanine, the CDR3 has 12 amino acids. Just CDR3 DNA is preserved here, 36 bases in frame from base 1. In the germline V gene, CDR1 corresponds to SQVTM and CDR2 to ANQGSEA. A note on this clone: The antigen it binds to is not known. No base quality information exists; no much larger clone differs at one position.

This TCR derives from a woman between 65 and 79 years old with acute or convalescent COVID-19. Specimen: peripheral blood. The chain joins TRBV29-1 to TRBJ2-7; no D gene can be assigned with confidence. The encoded CDR3 is CSVVQGRDEQYF. The DNA sequence is TGCAGCGTTGTTCAAGGCCGGGACGAGCAGTACTTC.